This T cell receptor beta chain was observed in a study of cytomegalovirus exposure and HLA in healthy donors. Findings and limits, study-wide: Compared with the roughly 700-donor mean, an Asian-associated ancestry cluster reportedly had fewer N-insertions, according to a later analysis.

As for this clone: Its target is not known.

Germline trimming cut 3 bases from V and 5 bases from J; bases unmatched to any gene: 11. The CDR3 covers 17 residues. Germline CDR1 is SGHKS and CDR2 is YYEKEE (reference sequence). PCR used 60 Vbeta primers and 13 Jbeta primers. TCRdb's table, derived via immunoSEQ multiplex PCR, lists solely in-frame clones and lacks some. The table shows approximately 92,000 clones, with 70% to 80% occurring only once. What was sequenced was PBMCs. The chain recombines TRBV5-5 with TRBJ2-5; 12 bases fit TRBD1. The TCR originated in a man in his sixties in good health and CMV-seronegative. The CDR3 sequence is CASSYQPGQGARETQYF. CDR3 nucleotide sequence: TGTGCCAGCAGCTACCAACCGGGACAGGGGGCAAGGGAGACCCAGTACTTC.